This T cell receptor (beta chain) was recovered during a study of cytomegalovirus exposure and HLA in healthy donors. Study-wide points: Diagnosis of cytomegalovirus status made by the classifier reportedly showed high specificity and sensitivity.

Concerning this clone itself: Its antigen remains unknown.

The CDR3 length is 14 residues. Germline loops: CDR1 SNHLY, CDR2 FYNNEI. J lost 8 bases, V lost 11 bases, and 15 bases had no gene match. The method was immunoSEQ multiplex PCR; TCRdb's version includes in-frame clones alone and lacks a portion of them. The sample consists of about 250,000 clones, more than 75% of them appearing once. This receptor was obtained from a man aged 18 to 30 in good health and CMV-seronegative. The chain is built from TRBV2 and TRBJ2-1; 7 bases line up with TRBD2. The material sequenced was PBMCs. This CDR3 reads CADELQRGLHEQFF. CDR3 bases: TGTGCCGACGAGCTCCAGCGGGGCCTGCATGAGCAGTTCTTC.